This T cell receptor beta chain was identified in a study of graft-versus-host responses after intestinal transplantation. Study background: Anti-thymocyte globulin induction preceded about 3 years of tacrolimus and steroid maintenance in all recipients. General study points: Some GvH clones appeared in ileal mucosa or blood before recipient bone marrow.

This CDR3 has 14 amino acids. With V trimmed by 5 bases and J by 2 bases, 6 bases remained unmatched. Germline lookup yields CDR1 MNHNS and CDR2 SASEGT. Profiled with immunoSEQ multiplex PCR; TCRdb holds only in-frame clones, not every one. The sample has about 98,000 clones, roughly 86% seen once; the top ten hold around 1.4%. The sample holds one count of this clone. Its antigen is not known. The source was PBMCs, collected 255 days after intestinal transplant. This TCR was recovered from a human patient who received an intestinal transplant, so some T cells may come from the graft donor. The genes are TRBV6-1 and TRBJ2-7; 7 bases align to TRBD1. The CDR3 sequence is CASSRLTGAYEQYF. In nucleotides, the CDR3 is TGTGCCAGCAGTAGACTAACAGGGGCCTACGAGCAGTACTTC.